This T cell receptor beta chain is drawn from a study of metastatic and nonmetastatic thyroid tumors. In the study overall: The authors compared repertoires across blood and tumor or nodule tissue from malignant and benign thyroid patients.

Germline V CDR1 and CDR2: LGHDT, YNNKEL (reference sequence). This CDR3 has 19 amino acids. The V gene end was trimmed by 4 bases and the J gene end by 2 bases; junction bases not matched to a gene: 14. Thyroid surgery was performed in patients who had received no treatment beforehand. At least ten counts were recorded for this clone. TCRdb re-processed the PCR reads through MiXCR. The repertoire holds 15,000 to 20,000 clones, around 35% seen once, with roughly 7.3% in the top ten. The chain uses TRBV3-1 and TRBJ2-3, with 11 bases matching TRBD1. The sequenced sample was tumor tissue. The receptor comes from a female donor with papillary thyroid cancer or a benign thyroid nodule (not recorded which). Some clones in this sample may be carry-over from other donors' samples. CDR3 nucleotide sequence: TGTGCCAGCAGCCTTTCGCGGACAGGGGGCCTAATTCTCACAGATACGCAGTATTTT. It yields the protein CASSLSRTGGLILTDTQYF.